Given below is one T cell receptor beta chain in context. The sample belongs to a study of blood T cell repertoires in COVID-19. Study-wide background: Both acute and convalescent COVID-19 samples were obtained from the United States, Italy and Spain.

Original processing notes: The assay estimated nucleated cells by amplifying reference gene primers. TCRdb's table, derived via immunoSEQ multiplex PCR, lists solely in-frame clones and lacks some. That table is the source of V, J and clone size, and D and trimming were worked out from the DNA. This sample has about 73,000 clones, with approximately 77% found just once. Seattle-derived patients entered the study during active infection and were followed longitudinally. This CDR3 contains 14 residues. Trimming left V 5 bases short and J 7 bases short, with 15 bases between. Germline V gene lookup returns CDR1 MNHEY and CDR2 SVGAGI.

The receptor's source is a man between 70 and 80 years old with COVID-19, enrolled during active disease. The sample was peripheral blood. V usage is TRBV6-5 and J usage is TRBJ1-5; a weak D match, TRBD1 (6 bases). The CDR3 reads CASSLSGEWQPQHF. The CDR3 DNA follows: TGTGCCAGCAGTCTTTCAGGGGAGTGGCAGCCCCAGCATTTT.